The next 23 T cell receptor beta chains were all read from a single sample in a study of spatial heterogeneity in lung cancer. Points from the study as a whole: Counts of expanded intratumoral alpha and beta TCRs tracked tumor mutation counts.

TCRdb ran MiXCR on the 5' RACE reads and lists one entry per CDR3 protein. This sample has roughly 19,000 distinct CDR3 sequences, with around 5% found just once. Indicated time point: sample taken at primary tumor resection. Antigens of these TCRs are unknown. Specimen: lung tumor tissue, collected at surgery. Receptors were obtained from a female donor with early-stage non-small cell lung cancer.

The chain combines TRBV2 with TRBJ2-1; D is tentatively TRBD1 or TRBD2 (5 bases each). The V end lost 6 bases, the J end lost 7 bases, and 13 bases lay between the germline ends. The CDR3 has 13 residues. Germline CDR1 reads SNHLY; CDR2 reads FYNNEI. The CDR3 DNA is TGTGCCAGCAGAGGGGAGTATGAAAATGAGCAGTTCTTC. Translation: CASRGEYENEQFF.

This clonotype was seen only a few times. Written as DNA, the CDR3 is TGTGCCAGCAGGAAGTCCGAGGGGCGCGTAGTTCTAACAAACATGAACACTGAAGCTTTCTTT. Its protein product is CASRKSEGRVVLTNMNTEAFF. The V and J genes are TRBV21-1 and TRBJ1-1; no check of the table's D call, TRBD1, against the DNA was made. TRBV21-1 has pseudogene status. The CDR3 is made up of 21 amino acids.

This clonotype was counted ten times or more. The V gene is TRBV7-9, the J gene TRBJ2-7; TRBD2 might be the D (5 bases). The V and J ends lost 5 bases and 7 bases respectively, with 24 bases between them. Germline-derived CDR1 and CDR2 are SEHNR and FQNEAQ (reference sequence). There are 16 residues in the CDR3. CDR3 sequence: CASSPPGVASGLEQYF. The CDR3 DNA reads as TGTGCCAGCAGCCCCCCCGGGGTAGCCTCAGGATTAGAGCAGTACTTC.

The sample holds many counts of this clonotype. CDR3: CASSPFRVDNEQFF. The CDR3 coding sequence is TGTGCCAGCAGCCCGTTCAGGGTTGACAATGAGCAGTTCTTC. This chain connects TRBV7-8 to TRBJ2-1, with D possibly matching TRBD1 (5 bases). Germline V lookup: CDR1 SGHVS, CDR2 FQNEAQ. V lost 5 bases and J 5 bases, leaving 13 bases between the germline ends. This CDR3 contains 14 residues. The complete variable domain, with remaining parts taken from reference TRBV7-8 and TRBJ2-1, reads GAGVSQSPRYKVAKRGQDVALRCDPISGHVSLFWYQQALGQGPEFLTYFQNEAQLDKSGLPSDRFFAERPEGSVSTLKIQRTQQEDSAVYLCASSPFRVDNEQFFGPGTRLTVL.

The chain uses TRBV5-1 and TRBJ2-6; D is unresolved. From germline, CDR1 is SGHRS and CDR2 YFSETQ. This CDR3 is 17 amino acids long. Trimming removed 0 bases from V and 0 bases from J, with 10 bases in between. In DNA, the CDR3 is TGCGCCAGCAGCTTGGAAGTGCCGAACTCTGGGGCCAACGTCCTGACTTTC. Translated, it gives CASSLEVPNSGANVLTF. The full variable domain, with the rest looked up from reference TRBV5-1 and TRBJ2-6, is KAGVTQTPRYLIKTRGQQVTLSCSPISGHRSVSWYQQTPGQGLQFLFEYFSETQRNKGNFPGRFSGRQFSNSRSEMNVSTLELGDSALYLCASSLEVPNSGANVLTFGAGSRLTVL.

This clonotype was observed many times. The chain has TRBV12-3 or TRBV12-4 and TRBJ1-3, with D unclear. V lost 3 bases, J lost 0 bases, and 18 bases lay in between. The CDR3 is 18 residues long. The CDR3 nucleotides are TGTGCCAGCAGTTTTGTTTTCGGCCCAACCGACTCTGGAAACACCATATATTTT. It yields the protein CASSFVFGPTDSGNTIYF.

In its sample, this clonotype ranks as medium-sized. CDR3 sequence (DNA): TGTGCCAGCAGAGAGACAGGGTTGGGGCAGCCCCAGCATTTT. Amino acids: CASRETGLGQPQHF. The chain has TRBV2 and TRBJ1-5; 7 bases agree with TRBD1. After removal of 6 bases from V and 7 bases from J, the junction contained 9 bases not matched to a gene. The CDR3 length is 14 residues. Per the germline V gene, CDR1 is SNHLY and CDR2 is FYNNEI.

This clonotype was seen many times. The J gene is TRBJ2-7, the V gene TRBV20-1; 12 bases match TRBD2. Per the germline V gene, CDR1 is DFQATT and CDR2 is SNEGSKA (reference sequence). The V and J ends lost 6 bases and 3 bases, in that order; junction bases with no gene match: 6. The CDR3 is made up of 14 amino acids. CDR3 DNA: TGCAGTGCCTTGAGGACTAGCGGGGACTACGAGCAGTACTTC. This translates into CSALRTSGDYEQYF.

This clonotype has just a few counts. The chain joins TRBV10-2 to TRBJ2-7; tentative D call: TRBD2 (7 bases). Germline CDR1 WSHSY, CDR2 SAAADI. This CDR3 is 15 amino acids long. V lost 6 bases and J lost 0, with 15 bases in between. This CDR3 reads CASRGGLGRSYEQYF. The CDR3 region has the DNA TGCGCCAGCAGGGGGGGGCTCGGACGCTCCTACGAGCAGTACTTC.

This clonotype has ten or more counts. The V call is TRBV27, the J call TRBJ2-3; D perhaps matches TRBD1 (6 bases). CDR1 is MNHEY and CDR2 is SMNVEV in the germline V gene (reference sequence). V lost 5 bases to trimming and J lost 2 bases, with 11 bases between them. The CDR3 is 14 residues long. CDR3 residues: CASSIDRFTDTQYF. In DNA, the CDR3 is TGTGCCAGCAGTATCGACAGGTTCACAGATACGCAGTATTTT.

A few counts support this clonotype. This chain joins TRBV25-1 and TRBJ2-5; 10 nucleotides line up with TRBD1. This CDR3 is built from 18 residues. Losses at the gene ends were 5 bases for V and 3 bases for J; bases not matched to a gene: 15. Per the germline V gene, CDR1 is MGHDK and CDR2 is SYGVNS. The chain's CDR3 is CASSPPLGRGQGKETQYF. CDR3 coding DNA: TGTGCCAGCAGTCCACCCCTCGGGCGGGGACAGGGGAAAGAGACCCAGTACTTC. The whole variable domain, filled in from reference TRBV25-1 and TRBJ2-5, reads EADIYQTPRYLVIGTGKKITLECSQTMGHDKMYWYQQDPGMELHLIHYSYGVNSTEKGDLSSESTVSRIRTEHFPLTLESARPSHTSQYLCASSPPLGRGQGKETQYFGPGTRLLVL.

This clonotype was picked up many times. The chain couples TRBV18 to TRBJ1-1; D is unclear. Trimming removed 2 bases from V and 6 bases from J, with 7 bases in between. This CDR3 comprises 12 residues. Germline V gene data show CDR1 as KGHSH and CDR2 as LQKENI. The CDR3, as DNA: TGTGCCAGCTCACCAGAAACTTCTGAAGCTTTCTTT. Protein product: CASSPETSEAFF.

J is TRBJ2-1 and V is TRBV29-1; D could derive from TRBD1 or TRBD2 (5 bases each). The V gene lost 7 bases and the J gene lost 8 bases, with 18 bases spanning the gap. There are 13 residues in the CDR3. Germline V CDR1 and CDR2: SQVTM, ANQGSEA. The CDR3 sequence is CSARDRSWDEQFF. For the CDR3, the DNA is TGCAGCGCTCGGGACCGCTCCTGGGATGAGCAGTTCTTC.

Only a few counts were recorded for this clonotype. The chain couples TRBV7-3 to TRBJ1-6; 8 positions agree with TRBD1. This CDR3 is 14 amino acids long. The J segment lost 12 bases and the V segment lost 8 bases, leaving 12 bases of the junction unmatched. Germline V CDR1 and CDR2: SGHTA, FQGTGA. CDR3 nucleotide sequence: TGTGCCAGCCCGATGGGACAGGTGGTTGGACCCCTCCACTTT. This encodes CASPMGQVVGPLHF.

The table lists this clonotype with many counts. The V and J genes are TRBV5-1 and TRBJ2-5; the match to TRBD2 covers 10 bases. CDR3 length equals 15 residues. Losses at the gene ends were 4 bases for V and 3 bases for J; bases not matched to a gene: 6. Germline CDR1 reads SGHRS; CDR2 reads YFSETQ. The CDR3 nucleotides read TGCGCCAGCAGCAGTGTAGCGGGAGGAGAAGAGACCCAGTACTTC. This translates into CASSSVAGGEETQYF.

This clonotype was seen at least ten times. The gene calls are TRBV5-6 and TRBJ2-2; TRBD1 might be the D (5 bases). The V gene lost 2 bases and the J gene lost 3 bases, with 8 bases spanning the gap. The CDR3 totals 14 residues. CDR1 SGHDT and CDR2 YYEEEE come from the germline V gene. The CDR3 DNA follows: TGTGCCAGCAGCTTAGGACACTACACCGGGGAGCTGTTTTTT. Translation: CASSLGHYTGELFF.

The table lists this clonotype with many counts. The rearrangement links TRBV24-1 to TRBJ2-1; 9 bases are a match to TRBD1. CDR1 and CDR2 from the germline V gene are KGHDR and SFDVKD. CDR3 length: 16 amino acids. Trimming cost V 9 bases and J 4 bases; bases outside gene matches: 12. The CDR3 DNA reads as TGTGCCACCGGGGGACAGGGAAAGTTCAGTTACAATGAGCAGTTCTTC. Translated: CATGGQGKFSYNEQFF.

In this sample, this clonotype turned up many times. The rearrangement uses TRBV12-3 or TRBV12-4 and TRBJ1-3; 7 bases are shared with TRBD1. The CDR3 has 15 amino acids. J gave up 2 bases and V 0 bases, and 1 base lay outside the gene matches. In DNA, the CDR3 is TGTGCCAGCAGTTTAGCAGGGACAGCTGGAAACACCATATATTTT. This sequence encodes CASSLAGTAGNTIYF.

Judged by abundance, this clonotype is medium-sized. The chain combines TRBV29-1 with TRBJ2-2; the match to TRBD2 covers 12 bases. The V gene's germline CDR1 is SQVTM and CDR2 ANQGSEA. The CDR3 is made up of 15 amino acids. Losses at the gene ends were 3 bases for V and 3 bases for J; bases not matched to a gene: 2. The CDR3 protein is CSVETSGSDTGELFF. The CDR3 nucleotides are TGCAGCGTTGAGACTAGCGGGAGTGACACCGGGGAGCTGTTTTTT.

This clonotype came up many times. The V call is TRBV12-3 or TRBV12-4, the J call TRBJ1-5; D remains unclear. There are 12 residues in the CDR3. V shed 3 bases and J shed 7 bases, with 7 bases lying between them. DNA for the CDR3: TGTGCCAGCAGTTTTGGTAGGCAGCCCCAGCATTTT. This gives the protein CASSFGRQPQHF.

This clonotype was counted at least ten times. The chain employs TRBV12-3 or TRBV12-4 and TRBJ2-3; 14 nucleotides match TRBD2. The V segment lost 3 bases and the J segment 9 bases; nucleotides outside the gene matches: 5. The CDR3 length is 15 residues. The CDR3 DNA reads as TGTGCCAGCAGTTTCCCGACTAGCGGGAGGGGCACGCAGTATTTT. Translated, it gives CASSFPTSGRGTQYF.

The chain combines TRBV20-1 with TRBJ2-7; D uncertain. Trimming removed 6 bases at V and 0 bases at J, with 9 bases between. From germline, CDR1 is DFQATT and CDR2 SNEGSKA (reference sequence). The CDR3 spans 12 residues. For the CDR3, the DNA is TGCAGTGCCCAAAGGACCTCCTACGAGCAGTACTTC. Amino acid sequence: CSAQRTSYEQYF.

This clonotype showed up many times. CDR3 in amino acids: CSAAGHQLGNEQFF. CDR3 sequence (DNA): TGCAGTGCCGCGGGACACCAACTTGGGAATGAGCAGTTCTTC. V is TRBV20-1 and J is TRBJ2-1; D may correspond to TRBD1 or TRBD2 (6 bases each). V was trimmed by 6 bases and J by 7 bases, leaving 19 bases between them. The CDR3 is 14 residues long. Germline CDR1 is DFQATT and CDR2 is SNEGSKA (reference sequence).